These 5 T cell receptor beta chains came from one sample sequenced in a study of control samples from healthy donors and cancer patients (dated by TCRdb to 2018 to 2021). Libraries were constructed by the immunoSEQ multiplex PCR assay. The clones in this table, taken by TCRdb from immuneACCESS, are in-frame only. Not every clone is retained; where verified, under half of the shortfall comes from an unresolved V gene, and the cause of the rest is unknown. For this sample the table gives 120,000 or so clones, of which around nine tenths were detected only once. The biggest ten clones account for less than 9.5% of the sample. The source material was blood. Source of these receptors: a man aged 40-49 years in good health.

This clone was picked up one time. The genes are TRBV18 and TRBJ1-4, with D perhaps TRBD1 (6 bases). This CDR3 spans 16 amino acids. Trimming left V 0 bases short and J 8 bases short, with 16 bases between. Germline assignment: CDR1 KGHSH and CDR2 LQKENI. The CDR3 nucleotides read TGTGCCAGCTCACCACCGGGAGGGGGAGCAAGGGAAAAACTGTTTTTT. Protein: CASSPPGGGAREKLFF.

The gene calls are TRBV7-9 and TRBJ2-7; 8 nucleotides match TRBD1. The V segment lost 11 bases and the J segment 1 base; nucleotides outside the gene matches: 7. CDR1 is SEHNR, CDR2 FQNEAQ, per germline (reference sequence). The CDR3 contains 13 residues. This CDR3 is CAYEGDRSYEQYF. For the CDR3, the DNA is TGTGCCTATGAGGGGGACAGGTCCTACGAGCAGTACTTC. Based on the CDR3 plus reference TRBV7-9 and TRBJ2-7, the full variable domain is DTGVSQNPRHKITKRGQNVTFRCDPISEHNRLYWYRQTLGQGPEFLTYFQNEAQLEKSRLLSDRFSAERPKGSFSTLEIQRTEQGDSAMYLCAYEGDRSYEQYFGPGTRLTVT.

CDR3 in DNA: TGTGCCAGCAGCCTAGGACAGTACGAGCAGTACTTC. This translates into CASSLGQYEQYF. The rearrangement links TRBV7-6 to TRBJ2-7; perhaps TRBD1 as D (6 bases). The CDR3 has 12 amino acids. The germline CDR1 and CDR2 sequences are SGHVS and FNYEAQ. V gave up 5 bases and J gave up 4 bases, with 9 bases separating them. The whole variable domain, remainder taken from reference TRBV7-6 and TRBJ2-7, is GAGVSQSPRYKVTKRGQDVALRCDPISGHVSLYWYRQALGQGPEFLTYFNYEAQQDKSGLPNDRFSAERPEGSISTLTIQRTEQRDSAMYRCASSLGQYEQYFGPGTRLTVT.

This CDR3 reads CASSEGLGRGTYEQYF. CDR3 coding DNA: TGTGCCAGCAGCGAAGGGCTCGGCAGGGGGACGTACGAGCAGTACTTC. The chain combines TRBV14 with TRBJ2-7, with 7 positions matching TRBD1. Germline V CDR1 and CDR2: SGHDN, FVKESK. Losses at the gene ends were 5 bases for V and 4 bases for J; bases not matched to a gene: 14. This CDR3 contains 16 residues.

The chain combines TRBV5-8 with TRBJ1-5; 7 bases fit TRBD1. Germline CDR1 and CDR2: SGHTS and YDEGEE. The CDR3 runs to 17 residues. J gave up 0 bases and V 0 bases, and 6 bases lay outside the gene matches. The CDR3 loop is CASSLAWGQSSNQPQHF. CDR3 nucleotide sequence: TGTGCCAGCAGCTTGGCCTGGGGACAGAGTAGCAATCAGCCCCAGCATTTT.